This entry concerns a single T cell receptor (beta chain). The same CDR3 is also encoded by other DNA sequences in this sample. Per germline, CDR1 LNHDA and CDR2 SQIVND (reference sequence). The CDR3 runs 13 residues. V was clipped by 1 base and J by 2 bases, with 6 bases between them. Sequencing relied on a cDNA template that was reverse transcribed from extracted RNA. Data came from immunoSEQ multiplex PCR; TCRdb stores just in-frame clones and leaves some out. The sample lists 190,000 or so clones, around 50% seen once, with around 12% in the top ten. These data are taken from a study of CD8+ T cells in alopecia areata. Treatment specified: oral pan-JAK inhibitor, 5-10 mg twice daily.

This chain links TRBV19 with TRBJ2-7; D perhaps matches TRBD1 (6 bases). The specimen comprised CD8+ T cells sorted from blood, sampled at week 24, from a patient treated with tofacitinib. The origin of this receptor is a human donor with alopecia areata. The CDR3 bases are TGTGCCAGTAGTATAGGGACAGCCTACGAGCAGTACTTC. This translates into CASSIGTAYEQYF.